This entry is about one TCR beta chain. Its antigen is still unknown. Sequencing of cultured CD4+ T cell DNA used the Oncomine TCR Beta short-read assay. TCRdb re-called the PCR reads through MiXCR, storing one row per CDR3 protein. The repertoire holds tens of thousands of distinct CDR3 sequences, with roughly three fifths as singletons. Treatment of the sample: approximately 10-day PBMC culture with coronavirus spike peptide pools or control peptides (ViraFEST assay). Fresh IL-2 medium was used to replace half of the medium on days 3 and 7. The V gene's germline CDR1 is SGHRS and CDR2 YFSETQ. The CDR3 consists of 14 residues. V was shortened by 1 base and J by 7 bases, with 12 bases between the two germline ends. This sample stems from a study of vaccination and CD4 T cells after COVID-19. Study context: A median of around 110 days (range 35 to 161) separated diagnosis from post-COVID sampling.

Study-level points and caveats: Recorded median SARS-CoV-2-reactive clonotype numbers increased from about 20 to 38 without reaching significance.

This chain joins TRBV5-1 and TRBJ1-3; a possible D gene is TRBD1 (6 bases). This material consisted of CD4+ T cells from blood, cultured in vitro, taken after SARS-CoV-2 vaccination. The clonotype was recovered from a human donor who received a COVID-19 vaccine. The CDR3, as DNA: TGCGCCAGCAGCTTGTACCAGGGGTTGAACACCATATATTTT. Its translation is CASSLYQGLNTIYF.